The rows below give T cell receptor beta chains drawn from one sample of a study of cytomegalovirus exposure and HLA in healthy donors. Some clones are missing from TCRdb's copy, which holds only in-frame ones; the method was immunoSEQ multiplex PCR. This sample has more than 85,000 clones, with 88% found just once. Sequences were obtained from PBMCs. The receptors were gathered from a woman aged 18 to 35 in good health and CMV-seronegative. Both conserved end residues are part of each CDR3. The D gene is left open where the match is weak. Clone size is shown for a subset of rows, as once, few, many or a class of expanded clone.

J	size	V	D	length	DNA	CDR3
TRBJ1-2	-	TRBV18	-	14	TGTGCCAGCTCACCACCAGACAGGCTCTATGGCTACACCTTC	CASSPPDRLYGYTF
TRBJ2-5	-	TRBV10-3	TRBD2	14	TGTGCCACAAGGACTAGCCCCAACCAAGAGACCCAGTACTTC	CATRTSPNQETQYF
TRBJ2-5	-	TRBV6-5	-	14	TGTGCCAGCAGTTACTCGAGCGAGAAAGAGACCCAGTACTTC	CASSYSSEKETQYF
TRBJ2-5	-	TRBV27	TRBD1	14	TGTGCCAGCAGTTTGAGGGGGCTGTCAGAGACCCAGTACTTC	CASSLRGLSETQYF
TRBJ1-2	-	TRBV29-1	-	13	TGCAGCGTGCGGCCGGGGGAGGGATACGGCTACACCTTC	CSVRPGEGYGYTF
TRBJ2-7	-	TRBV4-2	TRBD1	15	TGTGCCAGCAGCCATGCCCGGACAGGGGGCTACGAGCAGTACTTC	CASSHARTGGYEQYF
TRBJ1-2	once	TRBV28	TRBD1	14	TGTGCCAGCAGAGTTCAGGGGGCCTACTATGGCTACACCTTC	CASRVQGAYYGYTF
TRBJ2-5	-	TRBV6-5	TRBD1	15	TGTGCCAGCAGTTACGGGGGACAGGGTTTGGAGACCCAGTACTTC	CASSYGGQGLETQYF
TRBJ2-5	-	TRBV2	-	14	TGTGCCAGCAGTGAAATTAGGGGCCAAGAGACCCAGTACTTC	CASSEIRGQETQYF
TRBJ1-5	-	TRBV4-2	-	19	TGTGCCAGCAGCCAAGGATGGGGGGGTCAGGGAGGGAGCAATCAGCCCCAGCATTTT	CASSQGWGGQGGSNQPQHF
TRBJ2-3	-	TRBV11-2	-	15	TGTGCCAGCAGCTTAGCAGTCAGGGCAACAGATACGCAGTATTTT	CASSLAVRATDTQYF
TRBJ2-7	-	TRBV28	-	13	TGTGCCAGCACCCAACTATACAACTACGAGCAGTACTTC	CASTQLYNYEQYF
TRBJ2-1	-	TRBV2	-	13	TGTGCCAGCAAGGGAGGCACCTACAATGAGCAGTTCTTC	CASKGGTYNEQFF
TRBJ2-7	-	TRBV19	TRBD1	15	TGTGCCAGTAGTCCCGGACAGGGGTCGACCTACGAGCAGTACTTC	CASSPGQGSTYEQYF
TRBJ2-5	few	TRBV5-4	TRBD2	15	TGTGCCAGCAGCGGGGGGGGGAGCGGGGCAGAGACCCAGTACTTC	CASSGGGSGAETQYF
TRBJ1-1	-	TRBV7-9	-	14	TGTGCCAGCAGCACAACTCCTAGGAACACTGAAGCTTTCTTT	CASSTTPRNTEAFF
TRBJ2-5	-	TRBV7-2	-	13	TGTGCCAGCAGTTGGCGGGGGCCGGAGACCCAGTACTTC	CASSWRGPETQYF
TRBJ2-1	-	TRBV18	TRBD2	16	TGTGCCAGCTCACCCCCAGGCCAGCGGGACTACAATGAGCAGTTCTTC	CASSPPGQRDYNEQFF